These 21 T cell receptor beta chains came from one sample sequenced in a study of early T cells in non-severe SARS-CoV-2 infection (dated by TCRdb to the early 2020s). The protocol used for the library was 5' RACE. The listed sequencing device is NextSeq 500. Starting from the raw public reads, TCRdb applied fastp trimming at Q25, assembled clones with MiXCR and retained in-frame beta chains. Each CDR3 protein gets just one entry, which takes the most common genes and DNA from the rows behind it. This sample comprises 95,000 to 110,000 distinct CDR3 sequences, 11% of them detected only once. 6.5% to 8% of the sample is taken by the ten largest. Sample: whole blood. Source of these receptors: an adult who was a healthcare worker with PCR-confirmed SARS-CoV-2 infection or an uninfected control (not recorded which).

Comments on this clonotype: A read error is possible here, since a much larger clone lies one base away. This chain joins TRBV29-1 and TRBJ2-7, with D possibly matching TRBD1 (6 bases). Germline lookup yields CDR1 SQVTM and CDR2 ANQGSEA. CDR3 length: 15 amino acids. The CDR3: CSGESPRGSSYEQYF. CDR3 nucleotides: TGCAGCGGTGAAAGCCCCAGGGGATCCTCCTACGAGCAGTACTTC.

The chain combines TRBV29-1 with TRBJ2-3; TRBD2 matches at 8 bases. Germline values: CDR1 SQVTM, CDR2 ANQGSEA. CDR3 length equals 14 residues. V lost 8 bases to trimming and J lost 4 bases; unmatched junction nucleotides: 11. The CDR3 DNA reads TGCAGCTATGGAGGACTAGCCTCCGCAGATACGCAGTATTTT. This codes for CSYGGLASADTQYF.

The chain uses TRBV6-1 and TRBJ2-1, with a tentative D call TRBD1 (6 bases). Germline V gene sequence: CDR1 MNHNS, CDR2 SASEGT. The ends were cut back, 3 bases at V and 0 bases at J, with 9 bases in the middle. This CDR3 is 15 amino acids long. Here the CDR3 reads CASSEGDNSYNEQFF. DNA of the CDR3: TGTGCCAGCAGTGAGGGGGACAACTCCTACAATGAGCAGTTCTTC.

The sample holds many counts of this clonotype. This chain joins TRBV7-9 and TRBJ1-1; maybe TRBD1 (5 bases). The CDR3 length is 16 residues. Deletions cut 4 bases from V and 1 base from J, with 16 bases between. Per germline, CDR1 SEHNR and CDR2 FQNEAQ (reference sequence). In DNA form, the CDR3 reads TGTGCCAGCAGCTCCCCGTGGCCGGGGGGGAACACTGAAGCTTTCTTT. Translated, it gives CASSSPWPGGNTEAFF.

This clonotype was seen ten or more times. The CDR3 region has the DNA TGCGCCAGCGGGAGGGACACCGCCTACGAGCAGTACTTC. Translating it yields CASGRDTAYEQYF. The rearrangement uses TRBV5-1 and TRBJ2-7; a weak D match, TRBD2 (7 bases). This CDR3 is 13 amino acids long. From germline, CDR1 is SGHRS and CDR2 YFSETQ. Trimming stripped 7 bases from V and 2 bases from J, with 13 bases between.

In its sample, this clonotype was seen many times. The gene calls are TRBV10-3 and TRBJ2-7; D is possibly TRBD1 (5 bases). V lost 5 bases, J lost 4 bases, and 18 bases lay in between. CDR3 length equals 15 residues. Germline-derived CDR1 and CDR2 are ENHRY and SYGVKD. The chain's CDR3 is CAISTGSAWSYEQYF. The CDR3 nucleotides are TGTGCCATCAGTACAGGATCGGCTTGGTCGTACGAGCAGTACTTC.

The chain combines TRBV29-1 with TRBJ2-3; 8 bases line up with TRBD1. With 4 bases clipped from V and 4 bases from J, the junction kept 13 bases outside the gene matches. The germline gives CDR1 SQVTM, CDR2 ANQGSEA. This CDR3 has 16 amino acids. The CDR3 region has the DNA TGCAGCGTTGTGTCGATTCGGACAGGGTCCCCAGATACGCAGTATTTT. Protein product: CSVVSIRTGSPDTQYF.

The V gene is TRBV9, the J gene TRBJ2-5; D is uncertain. Trimming took 0 bases from V and 3 from J, leaving 6 bases between them. Germline values: CDR1 SGDLS, CDR2 YYNGEE. The length of the CDR3 is 13 residues. The CDR3 bases are TGTGCCAGCAGCGTAGCGGGTGAAGAGACCCAGTACTTC. Translated: CASSVAGEETQYF.

V usage is TRBV10-2 and J usage is TRBJ2-7; 10 nucleotides agree with TRBD2. Germline CDR1 WSHSY, CDR2 SAAADI. The CDR3 consists of 15 residues. Trimming took 7 bases from V and 3 from J; bases not matched to a gene: 9. Here the CDR3 reads CASILRLAGHYEQYF. In DNA form, the CDR3 reads TGCGCCAGCATCCTCAGACTAGCGGGCCACTACGAGCAGTACTTC.

This clonotype showed up many times. The V call is TRBV28, the J call TRBJ2-3; no reliable D call. V lost 8 bases and J 5 bases, leaving 2 bases between the germline ends. The length of the CDR3 is 9 residues. Germline CDR1 is MDHEN and CDR2 is SYDVKM. CDR3 protein: CASGDTQYF. CDR3 nucleotide sequence: TGTGCCAGCGGAGATACGCAGTATTTT.

This clonotype was counted a few times. This chain's CDR3 is CSAGDRSNYGYTF. CDR3 nucleotides: TGCAGCGCCGGCGACAGGTCCAACTATGGCTACACCTTC. The chain is built from TRBV29-1 and TRBJ1-2, with D perhaps matching TRBD1 (6 bases). The CDR3 loop spans 13 amino acids. Looked up from germline, CDR1 is SQVTM and CDR2 is ANQGSEA. Trimming removed 7 bases at V and 2 bases at J, with 14 bases between.

This clonotype has a count of ten or more. The rearrangement joins TRBV6-2 or TRBV6-3 to TRBJ2-7, with TRBD1 as a possible D gene (6 bases). V shed 0 bases and J shed 2 bases, with 11 bases lying between them. Germline V CDR1 and CDR2: MNHEY, SVGEGT. The CDR3 extends over 15 amino acids. In nucleotides, the CDR3 is TGTGCCAGCAGTTACTCGACCGAGGGGGCCTACGAGCAGTACTTC. Translation gives CASSYSTEGAYEQYF.

This clonotype was seen only a few times. The rearrangement joins TRBV5-5 to TRBJ1-1; D is uncertain. Between the trimmed V and J ends, which lost 0 bases and 0 bases, there was a span of 6 bases. CDR3 size: 14 residues. Germline CDR1 is SGHKS and CDR2 is YYEKEE (reference sequence). The DNA for the CDR3 is TGTGCCAGCAGCTTGGCCAGGATGAACACTGAAGCTTTCTTT. It yields the protein CASSLARMNTEAFF.

This clonotype was observed at least ten times. V usage is TRBV28 and J usage is TRBJ1-5; D is possibly TRBD1 (5 bases). CDR1 is MDHEN and CDR2 is SYDVKM in the germline V gene. This CDR3 spans 15 amino acids. The V end lost 5 bases, the J end lost 7 bases, and 18 bases lay between the germline ends. CDR3 sequence (DNA): TGTGCCAGCAGTCCCCGGGACCGCAAGTACCAGCCCCAGCATTTT. Its protein product is CASSPRDRKYQPQHF. The variable domain in full, completed from reference TRBV28 and TRBJ1-5, reads DVKVTQSSRYLVKRTGEKVFLECVQDMDHENMFWYRQDPGLGLRLIYFSYDVKMKEKGDIPEGYSVSREKKERFSLILESASTNQTSMYLCASSPRDRKYQPQHFGDGTRLSIL.

This clonotype has ten or more counts. The chain joins TRBV11-2 to TRBJ1-2; possible D gene TRBD1, 5 bases. Looked up from germline, CDR1 is SGHAT and CDR2 is FQNNGV. The CDR3 is made up of 15 amino acids. Trimming pared 5 bases from V and 0 bases from J, leaving 13 bases between. CDR3 residues: CASSLAQVANYGYTF. Here the CDR3 DNA reads TGTGCCAGCAGCCTGGCACAGGTAGCTAACTATGGCTACACCTTC. Full variable domain (remainder filled in from reference TRBV11-2 and TRBJ1-2): EAGVAQSPRYKIIEKRQSVAFWCNPISGHATLYWYQQILGQGPKLLIQFQNNGVVDDSQLPKDRFSAERLKGVDSTLKIQPAKLEDSAVYLCASSLAQVANYGYTFGSGTRLTVV.

This chain connects TRBV6-2 or TRBV6-3 to TRBJ2-1; a weak D match, TRBD2 (6 bases). Germline values: CDR1 MNHEY, CDR2 SVGEGT. V was shortened by 6 bases and J by 9 bases, with 24 bases between the two germline ends. The CDR3 has 16 amino acids. CDR3 in DNA: TGTGCCAGCAGCCGGCGGGGCGGGACGACCCGCGGTGAGCAGTTCTTC. Translation gives CASSRRGGTTRGEQFF.

This clonotype has ten or more counts. The chain couples TRBV6-1 to TRBJ2-5; TRBD2 is a possible D gene (6 bases). The CDR3 loop spans 12 amino acids. Trimming shortened V by 2 bases and J by 5 bases, and 6 bases separated the two germline ends. Per germline, CDR1 MNHNS and CDR2 SASEGT. For the CDR3, the DNA is TGTGCCAGCAGTGAAAGCGGGGAGACCCAGTACTTC. This gives the protein CASSESGETQYF.

On this clonotype itself: This may be a read error: a much more frequent sequence differs by one nucleotide. This chain joins TRBV20-1 and TRBJ2-4, with 8 bases matching TRBD1. The CDR3 covers 13 residues. CDR1 is DFQATT and CDR2 is SNEGSKA in the germline V gene (reference sequence). CDR3 DNA: TGCAGTGCTAGTGACAGGGGCAAAAACACTCAGTACTTC. It is translated as CSASDRGKNTQYF.

This clonotype occurred many times. V is TRBV30 and J is TRBJ2-7; a weak D match, TRBD1 (6 bases). Trimming took off 3 bases at V and 2 bases at J, with 11 bases between the two ends. Germline V gives CDR1 GTSNPN, CDR2 SVGIG (reference sequence). The CDR3 is 13 amino acids. CDR3 nucleotides: TGTGCCTGGAGCCGGGACACCACCTACGAGCAGTACTTC. Its translation is CAWSRDTTYEQYF.

In this sample, this clonotype turned up many times. The chain carries TRBV6-1 and TRBJ1-1; TRBD1 is a possible D gene (6 bases). Germline V gene lookup returns CDR1 MNHNS and CDR2 SASEGT. CDR3 length equals 17 residues. The ends were cut back, 2 bases at V and 2 bases at J, with 18 bases in the middle. In DNA form, the CDR3 reads TGTGCCAGCAGTGAACCCCCAGGGGTCCGGGGTAACACTGAAGCTTTCTTT. The encoded protein is CASSEPPGVRGNTEAFF.

J is TRBJ1-2 and V is TRBV27; no definite D call. The CDR3 runs to 13 residues. Between the trimmed V and J ends, which lost 4 bases and 2 bases, there was a span of 8 bases. CDR1 is MNHEY, CDR2 SMNVEV, per germline (reference sequence). CDR3 sequence (DNA): TGTGCCAGCAGTTGGAAGGCGAACTATGGCTACACCTTC. This sequence encodes CASSWKANYGYTF.